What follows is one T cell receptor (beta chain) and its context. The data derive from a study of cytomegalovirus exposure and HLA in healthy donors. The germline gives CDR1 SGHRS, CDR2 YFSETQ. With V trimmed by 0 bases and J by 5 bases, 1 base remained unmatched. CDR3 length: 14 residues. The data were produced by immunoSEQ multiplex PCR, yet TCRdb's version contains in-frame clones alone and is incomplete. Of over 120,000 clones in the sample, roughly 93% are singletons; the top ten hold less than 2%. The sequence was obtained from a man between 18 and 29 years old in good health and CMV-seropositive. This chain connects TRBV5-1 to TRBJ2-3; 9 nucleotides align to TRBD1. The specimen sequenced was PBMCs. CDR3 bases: TGCGCCAGCAGCTTGGGACAGGGGGGAGATACGCAGTATTTT. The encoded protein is CASSLGQGGDTQYF.